This T cell receptor (beta chain) was captured in a study of cytomegalovirus exposure and HLA in healthy donors. To note about this clone: Its specificity is unknown.

CDR1 is MNHEY and CDR2 is SMNVEV in the germline V gene (reference sequence). This CDR3 has 15 residues. V trimming: 8 bases; J trimming: 5 bases; junction bases outside the gene matches: 7. Notes on the study in general: Sequencing depth roughly uniform across donors was assumed in presence/absence analyses.

PCR was performed using 60 Vbeta and 13 Jbeta primers. Only in-frame clones appear in the TCRdb table, and some are missing; sequencing was by immunoSEQ multiplex PCR. The sample includes approximately 95,000 clones, around four fifths of them seen just once. The genes are TRBV27 and TRBJ2-2, with 11 positions matching TRBD1. The clonotype was recovered from a woman aged 40 to 55 in good health and CMV-seropositive. The sequenced material came from PBMCs. The CDR3 region is CASGRTGGTTGELFF. The DNA of the CDR3 is TGTGCCAGCGGTAGGACAGGGGGCACTACCGGGGAGCTGTTTTTT.